This is a list of T cell receptor beta chains from one sample in a study of blood T cell repertoires in COVID-19. Clones were sequenced by immunoSEQ multiplex PCR, and TCRdb holds only the in-frame ones, with some missing. Of approximately 26,000 clones in the sample, roughly 89% were seen once. The material sequenced was peripheral blood. Every receptor here comes from a woman aged 60-70 years with active COVID-19. CDR3s include the opening cysteine and the closing phenylalanine or tryptophan. A D gene is named only where the DNA matches it firmly. Only part of the rows carry a size: once, few, many, or a class if the clone is expanded.

cdr3_nt,cdr3_aa,d_call,j_call,clone_size,v_call
TGTGCCAGCAGTGGAGGGGTAGATACGCAGTATTTT,CASSGGVDTQYF,NA,TRBJ2-3,once,TRBV6-2/TRBV6-3
TGTGCCACCAGTGATTTTGGGCAGGGGGTGGGGAATGAGCAGTTCTTC,CATSDFGQGVGNEQFF,TRBD1,TRBJ2-1,NA,TRBV24-1
TGTGCCAGCAGTTTAGGACTAGCGGCCCAGAGCTCCTACGAGCAGTACTTC,CASSLGLAAQSSYEQYF,TRBD2,TRBJ2-7,NA,TRBV28
TGCGCCAGCAGCTTAGAGGGTAGCGGGGCAGATACGCAGTATTTT,CASSLEGSGADTQYF,TRBD2,TRBJ2-3,NA,TRBV5-1
TGCGCCAGCAGCTTGTGGTGGACTAGCGGGAGAAAGGAAAATGAGCAGTTCTTC,CASSLWWTSGRKENEQFF,TRBD2,TRBJ2-1,NA,TRBV5-1
TGTGCCAGCAGTTATGGGGGCCGGAACACTGAAGCTTTCTTT,CASSYGGRNTEAFF,NA,TRBJ1-1,NA,TRBV6-6
TGTGCCAGCACTATTAAGGGGGGGCTACAGTACTTC,CASTIKGGLQYF,NA,TRBJ2-7,NA,TRBV2
TGTGCCTGGTCCAGGACCCCGGAGGGCCCAGATACGCAGTATTTT,CAWSRTPEGPDTQYF,NA,TRBJ2-3,NA,TRBV30
TGTGCCAGCAGTTTAAGCTCTGACAGCTATGGCTACACCTTC,CASSLSSDSYGYTF,NA,TRBJ1-2,NA,TRBV27
TGCGCCAGCAGCCAAGGAGGCGGGACTTCCTACAATGAGCAGTTCTTC,CASSQGGGTSYNEQFF,NA,TRBJ2-1,NA,TRBV4-3
TGTGCCACACAAGCGGGGGGGGCGGAATGGTCCTACAATGAGCAGTTCTTC,CATQAGGAEWSYNEQFF,TRBD2,TRBJ2-1,NA,TRBV10-3
TGTGCCAGTAGTTTGAGGGGACGGGACACTATCTACAATGAGCAGTTCTTC,CASSLRGRDTIYNEQFF,NA,TRBJ2-1,NA,TRBV19
TGTGCCAGCAGCTTGGCCCTTGGACAGGGTAATCAGCCCCAGCATTTT,CASSLALGQGNQPQHF,TRBD1,TRBJ1-5,NA,TRBV5-6
TGTGCCAGCAGTTCCCCAGGTCCTGCGCGTGATCAGCCCCAGCATTTT,CASSSPGPARDQPQHF,NA,TRBJ1-5,NA,TRBV6-7
TGTGCCAGTAGCACAAGGCGGGGTTCCAACGAGAACACTGAAGCTTTCTTT,CASSTRRGSNENTEAFF,NA,TRBJ1-1,NA,TRBV19
TGTGCCAGCAGCTCCCTTAGCGGTCTGCGGTCCCTCCCCTACGAGCAGTACTTC,CASSSLSGLRSLPYEQYF,NA,TRBJ2-7,NA,TRBV5-6
TGTGCCAGTAGTATGCAGGGGTATGAGCAGTTCTTC,CASSMQGYEQFF,NA,TRBJ2-1,NA,TRBV19
TGCAGCGCGTTCTTTAAGGAGACCCAAGGCACACCTCAGCCCCAGCATTTT,CSAFFKETQGTPQPQHF,NA,TRBJ1-5,few,TRBV29-1
TGTGCCAGCAGCCAAGCAGGGGATGGAAACACCATATATTTT,CASSQAGDGNTIYF,NA,TRBJ1-3,NA,TRBV4-2
TGTGCCATCGGTCCATCCGGGAGGAGCACAGATACGCAGTATTTT,CAIGPSGRSTDTQYF,TRBD2,TRBJ2-3,once,TRBV10-3
TGTGCCAGCAGCGGTCGGACAGGGTCAGGCGAGCAGTACTTC,CASSGRTGSGEQYF,TRBD1,TRBJ2-7,NA,TRBV11-2
TGTGCCAGCAGCTTCGCAGGGGGCTACGAGCAGTACTTC,CASSFAGGYEQYF,TRBD1,TRBJ2-7,NA,TRBV5-4
TGTGCCAGCAGCCGACAGGGGGCGAGGTCTGAAGCTTTCTTT,CASSRQGARSEAFF,TRBD1,TRBJ1-1,NA,TRBV6-2/TRBV6-3
TGTGCCACCAGCCCCCCGACAGGGATCCCTGGGGCCAACGTCCTGACTTTC,CATSPPTGIPGANVLTF,TRBD1,TRBJ2-6,NA,TRBV15
TGTGCCAGCAGCCAGGGACAGGGGGTCAATCAGCCCCAGCATTTT,CASSQGQGVNQPQHF,TRBD1,TRBJ1-5,NA,TRBV28
TGTGCCAGCACCTTAACTACGGTTGGGGCCAGGGCCTACGAGCAGTACTTC,CASTLTTVGARAYEQYF,NA,TRBJ2-7,NA,TRBV7-9
TGTGCCAGCAGCTTACCCTGGGCCACAGGTGGGGACATCCACGAGCAGTACTTC,CASSLPWATGGDIHEQYF,NA,TRBJ2-7,NA,TRBV7-6
TGTGCCAGCAGCTTTAGTCGACAGATCAATCAGCCCCAGCATTTT,CASSFSRQINQPQHF,NA,TRBJ1-5,NA,TRBV7-2
TGTGCCAGCAGTTCCGGAGGGCCGGGCACCGGGGAGCTGTTTTTT,CASSSGGPGTGELFF,NA,TRBJ2-2,NA,TRBV7-7
TGTGCCAGCAGCTTAGAATCGCGGGGCACAGATACGCAGTATTTT,CASSLESRGTDTQYF,NA,TRBJ2-3,NA,TRBV7-3
TGCGCCAGCAGTCGTAGCGGGAGGGACCCGGATGAGCAGTTCTTC,CASSRSGRDPDEQFF,TRBD2,TRBJ2-1,NA,TRBV5-1
TGTGCCAGCAGCCGGACCGGGACTAGCGGGAGAGAGTTGCAAGAGACCCAGTACTTC,CASSRTGTSGRELQETQYF,TRBD2,TRBJ2-5,NA,TRBV5-6
TGCGCCAGCAGCCCGGGGACAGGGGACCACGCCTACGAGCAGTACTTC,CASSPGTGDHAYEQYF,TRBD1,TRBJ2-7,NA,TRBV5-1
TGTGCCTGGAGTGTAGGTACTAGCTACGAGCAGTACTTC,CAWSVGTSYEQYF,NA,TRBJ2-7,NA,TRBV30
TGTGCCAGCAGGTCAAGGGGGCTAAATGAGCAGTTCTTC,CASRSRGLNEQFF,TRBD1,TRBJ2-1,NA,TRBV3-1/TRBV3-2
TGCGCCAGCAGCCAGGGACAGAGAACCGAAAAACTGTTTTTT,CASSQGQRTEKLFF,TRBD1,TRBJ1-4,NA,TRBV5-1
TGTGCCAGCAGCCAGGGCAGGGAGGGTGAAGCTTTCTTT,CASSQGREGEAFF,NA,TRBJ1-1,NA,TRBV3-1/TRBV3-2
TGTGCCAGCAGCTCCCGACTAGCGGATACGCAGTATTTT,CASSSRLADTQYF,TRBD2,TRBJ2-3,NA,TRBV11-1
TGTGCCAGCAGTTCTCCGGGACAGGGAAATTCACCCCTCCACTTT,CASSSPGQGNSPLHF,TRBD1,TRBJ1-6,once,TRBV6-6
TGTGCCAGCGGCCAGGGGGCGACAGATACGCAGTATTTT,CASGQGATDTQYF,TRBD1,TRBJ2-3,NA,TRBV7-9
TGCGCCAGCAGTCAACCCCCGGGCAGGGGCCCCCTCCCCAAACTGTTTTTT,CASSQPPGRGPLPKLFF,NA,TRBJ1-4,NA,TRBV23-1
TGTGCCAGCTCACCTCGTACACCTAGCGGGAGTAATATCTTCTACAATGAGCAGTTCTTC,CASSPRTPSGSNIFYNEQFF,TRBD2,TRBJ2-1,NA,TRBV18
TGTGCCTGGAGTACCGGGACTAGCGGGAGGTATGAGCAGTTCTTC,CAWSTGTSGRYEQFF,TRBD2,TRBJ2-1,NA,TRBV30
TGCAGCGCCCCCGGTCCGGGAGAATACGAGCAGTACTTC,CSAPGPGEYEQYF,NA,TRBJ2-7,NA,TRBV29-1
TGTGCCAGCAGCCGCCCGCAGCCGGGAGCCGATGAGATTACAGATACGCAGTATTTT,CASSRPQPGADEITDTQYF,NA,TRBJ2-3,NA,TRBV7-8
TGTGCCAGCCGCAAGCCCGGGGAAGGAACCGGGGAGCTGTTTTTT,CASRKPGEGTGELFF,NA,TRBJ2-2,once,TRBV5-5
TGTGCCAGCAGCGTAGAGGCTAGCGGGAGTGGGGCACACGGGGAGCTGTTTTTT,CASSVEASGSGAHGELFF,TRBD2,TRBJ2-2,NA,TRBV9
TGCGCCAGCAGCTTGGTGGTGGGCCATACCTACAATGAGCAGTTCTTC,CASSLVVGHTYNEQFF,NA,TRBJ2-1,NA,TRBV5-1
TGTGCCTGGAGTCCTAGCGGGAGAGGCAAAAACATTCAGTACTTC,CAWSPSGRGKNIQYF,TRBD2,TRBJ2-4,NA,TRBV30
TGTGCCAGCAGCCGGGACAGACTAAACTATGGCTACACCTTC,CASSRDRLNYGYTF,TRBD1,TRBJ1-2,NA,TRBV6-5
TGCGCCAGCAGCCAAGAGGGACAGAACTATGGCTACACCTTC,CASSQEGQNYGYTF,TRBD1,TRBJ1-2,NA,TRBV4-1
TGTGCCAGCAGTTTCTATCGGGGTGTGGGGGAGACCCAGTACTTC,CASSFYRGVGETQYF,NA,TRBJ2-5,once,TRBV25-1
TGTGCCAGTTCCTACTTCGGGGAGCTGTTTTTT,CASSYFGELFF,NA,TRBJ2-2,NA,TRBV27
TGTGCCAGCAGTCACGTTGGACTGACAAAGGGGGCCAACGTCCTGACTTTC,CASSHVGLTKGANVLTF,NA,TRBJ2-6,NA,TRBV6-2/TRBV6-3
TGCAGCGTTGGGGGTTTCAGGGACAGGGCGTCCTACGAGCAGTACTTC,CSVGGFRDRASYEQYF,TRBD1,TRBJ2-7,NA,TRBV29-1
TGTGCCAGCAGCTTAGTGGTGGGCCCCACAGATACGCAGTATTTT,CASSLVVGPTDTQYF,NA,TRBJ2-3,once,TRBV7-2
TGTGCCAGCAGTATCTCCCCAGGGGGCTCCCAGCATTTT,CASSISPGGSQHF,TRBD1,TRBJ1-5,NA,TRBV6-2/TRBV6-3
TGTGCCAGCAGTTACGGGAGCGGCTACGAGCAGTACTTC,CASSYGSGYEQYF,NA,TRBJ2-7,NA,TRBV6-5